What follows are 30 T cell receptor beta chains derived from one specimen sequenced in a study of T-cell memory formation after mild COVID-19. TCRdb called the 5' RACE reads again in MiXCR, with one record for every CDR3 protein. The sample lists over 120,000 distinct CDR3 sequences, approximately 21% occurring once. The sequenced sample consisted of PBMCs or a T cell subset sorted from them (not recorded which). All receptors come from an adult woman who had mild COVID-19 (a few samples of this study predate the infection). Cell type and time point are not known.

The chain links TRBV6-4 to TRBJ1-5; no definite D call. The CDR3 loop spans 12 amino acids. Germline CDR1 MRHNA, CDR2 SNTAGT. V was clipped by 8 bases and J by 5 bases, with 10 bases between them. CDR3 protein: CASLFGDQPQHF. The CDR3 DNA reads as TGTGCCAGCCTTTTTGGTGATCAGCCCCAGCATTTT.

The rearrangement links TRBV4-2 to TRBJ1-1; D remains ambiguous. This CDR3 contains 13 residues. Deletions cut 0 bases from V and 10 bases from J, with 12 bases between. Germline values: CDR1 LGHNA, CDR2 YNFKEQ. The CDR3 sequence: CASSQDGKGRAFF. CDR3 nucleotide sequence: TGTGCCAGCAGCCAAGATGGCAAGGGTCGAGCTTTCTTT.

This clonotype was recorded a few times. J is TRBJ2-7 and V is TRBV21-1; TRBD1, the table's D call, was not compared with the DNA. TRBV21-1 is a pseudogene segment. CDR3 length: 16 residues. CDR3 sequence (DNA): TGTGCCAGCAGCCCCCAACCGGGACACGCGGACTACGAGCAGTACTTC. This sequence encodes CASSPQPGHADYEQYF.

CDR3: CATSDETSLGYRGEQFF. The CDR3 nucleotides are TGTGCCACCAGTGATGAGACTAGTTTAGGATATCGTGGTGAGCAGTTCTTC. The chain links TRBV24-1 to TRBJ2-1, with D maybe TRBD2 (6 bases). The V gene's germline CDR1 is KGHDR and CDR2 SFDVKD. The CDR3 loop spans 17 amino acids. V gave up 3 bases and J gave up 9 bases, with 23 bases separating them.

This clonotype occurred many times. The J gene is TRBJ2-3, the V gene TRBV7-3, with 11 bases aligning to TRBD2. The V segment lost 6 bases and the J segment 1 base; nucleotides outside the gene matches: 6. The CDR3 runs 16 residues. Germline-derived CDR1 and CDR2 are SGHTA and FQGTGA. CDR3 residues: CASSPLAGARTDTQYF. The DNA of the CDR3 is TGTGCCAGCAGTCCACTAGCGGGGGCCCGCACAGATACGCAGTATTTT.

The chain links TRBV5-1 to TRBJ2-7; D is possibly TRBD1 or TRBD2 (5 bases each). This CDR3 is 14 amino acids long. Trimming removed 4 bases at V and 7 bases at J, with 18 bases between. CDR1 is SGHRS, CDR2 YFSETQ, per germline. CDR3 sequence reads: CASSQGSGPGEQYF. CDR3 nucleotide sequence: TGCGCCAGCAGCCAGGGATCGGGCCCGGGGGAGCAGTACTTC.

The chain has TRBV20-1 and TRBJ2-7; D possibly uses TRBD1 or TRBD2 (6 bases each). The V and J ends lost 3 bases and 2 bases respectively, with 20 bases between them. This CDR3 is built from 16 residues. CDR1 and CDR2 (germline): DFQATT, SNEGSKA (reference sequence). CDR3 loop: CSASGERGGTTYEQYF. Here the CDR3 DNA reads TGCAGTGCTAGTGGGGAAAGGGGCGGGACAACCTACGAGCAGTACTTC.

This clonotype was recorded a few times. Here the CDR3 DNA reads TGCGCCAGCAGACCGCTAGGGCTTTCGTACAATGAGCAGTTCTTC. Translated, it gives CASRPLGLSYNEQFF. This chain joins TRBV4-1 and TRBJ2-1; no reliable D call. The CDR3 extends over 15 amino acids. Trimming shortened V by 6 bases and J by 4 bases, and 16 bases separated the two germline ends. Germline V gene data show CDR1 as MGHRA and CDR2 as YSYEKL.

The chain couples TRBV6-6 to TRBJ2-7; TRBD1 aligns across 9 bases. The CDR3 is 14 residues long. The germline CDR1 and CDR2 sequences are MNHNY and SVGAGI (reference sequence). V lost 7 bases, J lost 2 bases, and 6 bases stayed unmatched. The CDR3 reads CASTPGQGTYEQYF. As DNA, the CDR3 is TGTGCCAGCACTCCGGGACAGGGCACCTACGAGCAGTACTTC.

This clonotype was seen a few times. The gene calls are TRBV20-1 and TRBJ2-2; tentative D call: TRBD1 (5 bases). The CDR3 extends over 14 amino acids. CDR1 and CDR2 from the germline V gene are DFQATT and SNEGSKA (reference sequence). Trimming removed 3 bases at V and 1 base at J, with 9 bases between. The CDR3 is CSARFQGNTGELFF. The CDR3 DNA follows: TGCAGTGCTAGGTTTCAGGGGAACACCGGGGAGCTGTTTTTT.

The V gene is TRBV5-6, the J gene TRBJ2-5; unclear D gene. In germline, CDR1 is SGHDT, CDR2 YYEEEE. The CDR3 totals 14 residues. V shed 2 bases and J shed 2 bases, with 10 bases lying between them. Here the CDR3 reads CASSFRQRQETQYF. In DNA, the CDR3 is TGTGCCAGCAGCTTTAGGCAGCGACAAGAGACCCAGTACTTC.

The V gene is TRBV6-5, the J gene TRBJ1-2, with D unresolved. Germline loops: CDR1 MNHEY, CDR2 SVGAGI. There are 12 residues in the CDR3. Deletions cut 4 bases from V and 2 bases from J, with 5 bases between. The CDR3 bases are TGTGCCAGCAGTTTTTACAACTATGGCTACACCTTC. It yields the protein CASSFYNYGYTF.

This clonotype appeared a few times. The CDR3 region is CASSFSLAGGRNEQFF. The CDR3 DNA sequence: TGTGCCAGCAGCTTCAGCCTAGCGGGGGGAAGAAATGAGCAGTTCTTC. The V and J genes are TRBV11-1 and TRBJ2-1; 11 bases agree with TRBD2. The length of the CDR3 is 16 residues. V was pared by 3 bases and J by 7 bases, with 8 bases of the junction left unmatched. Germline CDR1 SGHAT, CDR2 FQDESV (reference sequence).

V and J are TRBV24-1 and TRBJ2-1, with 8 bases matching TRBD1. With 3 bases clipped from V and 3 bases from J, the junction kept 3 bases outside the gene matches. CDR1 and CDR2 (germline): KGHDR, SFDVKD. CDR3 length: 15 residues. The CDR3 nucleotides are TGTGCCACCAGTGATACCGGACAGGGCTACAATGAGCAGTTCTTC. This translates into CATSDTGQGYNEQFF.

The gene calls are TRBV7-9 and TRBJ1-6; 7 bases agree with TRBD1. CDR3 length: 15 amino acids. Germline V gene lookup returns CDR1 SEHNR and CDR2 FQNEAQ (reference sequence). V gave up 2 bases and J gave up 7 bases; unmatched junction bases: 5. The CDR3 DNA follows: TGTGCCAGCAGCTTACGACAGGGTCAGAATTCACCCCTCCACTTT. Protein: CASSLRQGQNSPLHF.

This clonotype was seen more than once but under ten times. The chain carries TRBV7-2 and TRBJ1-1; 7 bases agree with TRBD1. CDR1 is SGHTA and CDR2 is FQGNSA in the germline V gene. This CDR3 comprises 16 residues. The trim removed 4 bases at V and 1 base at J, leaving 9 bases unmatched. Written as DNA, the CDR3 is TGTGCCAGCAGCTCCCCTTCAGGGGGGCCGAACACTGAAGCTTTCTTT. Protein: CASSSPSGGPNTEAFF.

The chain is built from TRBV6-2 or TRBV6-3 and TRBJ1-2; 10 bases map to TRBD1. The CDR3 is 16 residues long. Germline lookup yields CDR1 MNHEY and CDR2 SVGEGT. V shed 2 bases, J shed 7 bases, and the junction held 10 bases outside the gene matches. The CDR3 DNA is TGTGCCAGCAGTTACCCCCCCGCGACAGGGGGCTTTGGCTACACCTTC. Translation gives CASSYPPATGGFGYTF.

The V and J genes are TRBV6-1 and TRBJ1-5; 9 bases map to TRBD1. V shed 8 bases and J 5 bases; nucleotides not matched to a gene: 7. There are 14 residues in the CDR3. Germline V gene lookup returns CDR1 MNHNS and CDR2 SASEGT. In DNA form, the CDR3 reads TGTGCCAGCCTTATAACAGGGGGCGATCAGCCCCAGCATTTT. It yields the protein CASLITGGDQPQHF.

V is TRBV5-4 and J is TRBJ2-2; a possible D gene is TRBD2 (5 bases). V was clipped by 3 bases and J by 5 bases, with 5 bases between them. The CDR3 runs to 12 residues. Looked up from germline, CDR1 is SGHNT and CDR2 is YYREEE (reference sequence). Here the CDR3 reads CASSWRTGELFF. The CDR3 nucleotides are TGTGCCAGCAGCTGGAGGACCGGGGAGCTGTTTTTT.

The chain has TRBV7-2 and TRBJ2-5; possible D gene TRBD2, 6 bases. CDR1 SGHTA and CDR2 FQGNSA come from the germline V gene. V lost 4 bases, J lost 5 bases, and 17 bases lay in between. CDR3 length: 15 amino acids. CDR3 sequence (DNA): TGTGCCAGCAGCTCAGTGGGGGGTCGGGGCGAGACCCAGTACTTC. Its translation: CASSSVGGRGETQYF.

The chain joins TRBV12-3 or TRBV12-4 to TRBJ2-5; D possibly corresponds to TRBD2 (6 bases). Trimming removed 5 bases from V and 6 bases from J, with 16 bases in between. The CDR3 is 14 amino acids. CDR3 sequence reads: CASSPRRLVQTQYF. DNA of the CDR3: TGTGCCAGCAGTCCCCGGCGACTAGTCCAGACCCAGTACTTC.

This chain joins TRBV6-6 and TRBJ2-7; no firm D call. Deletions cut 0 bases from V and 3 bases from J, with 9 bases between. The CDR3 totals 14 residues. Germline loops: CDR1 MNHNY, CDR2 SVGAGI (reference sequence). CDR3: CASSYSWRLYEQYF. The CDR3 region has the DNA TGTGCCAGCAGTTACTCGTGGCGGCTCTACGAGCAGTACTTC.

The chain combines TRBV6-5 with TRBJ1-1; D might be TRBD1 (6 bases). The CDR3 extends over 14 amino acids. The germline V gene encodes CDR1 MNHEY and CDR2 SVGAGI. V was shortened by 2 bases and J by 7 bases, with 14 bases between the two germline ends. In DNA form, the CDR3 reads TGTGCCAGCAGTTACCCTGGACAGCAAAGTGAAGCTTTCTTT. Its translation: CASSYPGQQSEAFF.

The chain recombines TRBV7-2 with TRBJ1-2, with 7 bases identical to TRBD1. The CDR3 covers 16 residues. The V gene's germline CDR1 is SGHTA and CDR2 FQGNSA. Trimming removed 3 bases from V and 10 bases from J; junction bases left unmatched: 17. CDR3 nucleotide sequence: TGTGCCAGCAGCTTTGGCGGCTTACCGGGACAGAGGAACTACACCTTC. Amino acid sequence: CASSFGGLPGQRNYTF.

The chain employs TRBV20-1 and TRBJ2-1, with 7 nucleotides matching TRBD2. The CDR3 runs to 15 residues. CDR1 and CDR2 (germline): DFQATT, SNEGSKA (reference sequence). The J segment lost 7 bases and the V segment lost 0 bases, leaving 9 bases of the junction unmatched. CDR3 in amino acids: CSARDVGDGGNEQFF. DNA for the CDR3: TGCAGTGCTAGAGATGTAGGAGACGGGGGGAATGAGCAGTTCTTC.

This sequence joins TRBV6-5 and TRBJ2-4; possible D gene TRBD1, 6 bases. Per germline, CDR1 MNHEY and CDR2 SVGAGI. Trimming shortened V by 10 bases and J by 8 bases, and 18 bases separated the two germline ends. CDR3 length: 13 residues. For the CDR3, the DNA is TGTGCCACCAAGAAACAGGGAAGGGACATTCAGTACTTC. Translation gives CATKKQGRDIQYF.

The rearrangement uses TRBV12-3 or TRBV12-4 and TRBJ2-5, with a tentative D call TRBD2 (7 bases). The CDR3 has 14 residues. The germline V and J ends were trimmed by 5 bases and 5 bases, with 15 bases remaining between them. The CDR3: CASSPGGGEETQYF. DNA for the CDR3: TGTGCCAGCAGTCCGGGGGGCGGAGAGGAGACCCAGTACTTC.

The chain's CDR3 is CASSFGQTYEQYF. In DNA form, the CDR3 reads TGTGCCAGCAGCTTTGGGCAGACCTACGAGCAGTACTTC. The chain carries TRBV7-2 and TRBJ2-7; D gene uncertain. Trimming removed 3 bases at V and 2 bases at J, with 8 bases between. Germline assignment: CDR1 SGHTA and CDR2 FQGNSA. The CDR3 runs 13 residues.

This clonotype has just a few counts. The chain carries TRBV12-3 or TRBV12-4 and TRBJ2-4, with D unclear. The V and J ends lost 5 bases and 4 bases respectively, with 3 bases between them. The CDR3 runs 11 residues. The DNA of the CDR3 is TGTGCCAGCAGTCCAAAAAACATTCAGTACTTC. Translated: CASSPKNIQYF.

This clonotype was picked up a small number of times. This chain links TRBV25-1 with TRBJ2-3; 7 bases line up with TRBD1. In germline, CDR1 is MGHDK, CDR2 SYGVNS. J gave up 5 bases and V 3 bases, and 11 bases lay outside the gene matches. CDR3 length: 16 amino acids. For the CDR3, the DNA is TGTGCCAGCAGTGACCCCGACCCGGGACAGAGAGATACGCAGTATTTT. It specifies CASSDPDPGQRDTQYF.